This T cell receptor (beta chain) derives from a study of cytomegalovirus exposure and HLA in healthy donors. Trimming stripped 7 bases from V and 9 bases from J, with 19 bases between. Germline lookup yields CDR1 MNHEY and CDR2 SVGAGI. This CDR3 spans 13 amino acids. Donors sampled were nominally healthy, though unrecorded immune exposures were likely. Study-wide results and caveats: A later analysis found common viral pathogens apparently linked to several of the most significant clusters. Rarity held for most TCR sequences, but there were some public TCRs that occurred in many donors.

The PCR employed 60 Vbeta primers together with 13 Jbeta primers. This table comes from immunoSEQ multiplex PCR, and its TCRdb copy is limited to in-frame clones, with some not included. The repertoire holds approximately 210,000 clones, with about three quarters as singletons. Comment on this clone: Antigen unknown.

The TCR comes from a male donor in good health and CMV-seronegative. Sequenced sample: PBMCs. This chain links TRBV6-5 with TRBJ2-7, with a possible D match to TRBD2 (5 bases). CDR3 DNA: TGTGCCAGCACTAAATTGGGAGAAAGTATGCAGTACTTC. Translating it yields CASTKLGESMQYF.